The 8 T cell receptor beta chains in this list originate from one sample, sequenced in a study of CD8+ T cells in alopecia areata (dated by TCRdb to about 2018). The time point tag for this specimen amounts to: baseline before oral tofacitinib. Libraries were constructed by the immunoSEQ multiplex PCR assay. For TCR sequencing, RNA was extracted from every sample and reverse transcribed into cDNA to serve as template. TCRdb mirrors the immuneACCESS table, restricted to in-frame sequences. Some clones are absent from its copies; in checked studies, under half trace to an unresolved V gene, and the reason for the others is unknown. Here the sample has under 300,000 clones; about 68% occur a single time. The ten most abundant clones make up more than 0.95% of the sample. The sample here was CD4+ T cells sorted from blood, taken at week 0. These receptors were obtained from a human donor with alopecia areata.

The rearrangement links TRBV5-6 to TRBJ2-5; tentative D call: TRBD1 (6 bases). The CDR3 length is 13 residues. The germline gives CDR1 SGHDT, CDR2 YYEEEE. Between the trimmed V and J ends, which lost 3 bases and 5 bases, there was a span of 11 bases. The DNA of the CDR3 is TGTGCCAGCAGCTACGACAGGAGGGAGACCCAGTACTTC. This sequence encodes CASSYDRRETQYF. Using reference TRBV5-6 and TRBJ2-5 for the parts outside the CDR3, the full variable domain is DAGVTQSPTHLIKTRGQQVTLRCSPKSGHDTVSWYQQALGQGPQFIFQYYEEEERQRGNFPDRFSGHQFPNYSSELNVNALLLGDSALYLCASSYDRRETQYFGPGTRLLVL.

CDR3: CASRYDRTANYGYTF. The CDR3 nucleotides are TGTGCCAGCAGATACGACAGGACAGCTAACTATGGCTACACCTTC. The chain combines TRBV2 with TRBJ1-2, with TRBD1 as a possible D gene (6 bases). V gave up 6 bases and J gave up 0 bases, with 14 bases separating them. CDR3 length: 15 residues. CDR1 and CDR2 from the germline V gene are SNHLY and FYNNEI.

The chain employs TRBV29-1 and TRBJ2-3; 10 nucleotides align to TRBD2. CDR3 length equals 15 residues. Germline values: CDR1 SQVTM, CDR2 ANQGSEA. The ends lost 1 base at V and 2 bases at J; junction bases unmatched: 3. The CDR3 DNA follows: TGCAGCGTTGAAGCGACTAGCGGGTCCACAGATACGCAGTATTTT. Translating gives CSVEATSGSTDTQYF.

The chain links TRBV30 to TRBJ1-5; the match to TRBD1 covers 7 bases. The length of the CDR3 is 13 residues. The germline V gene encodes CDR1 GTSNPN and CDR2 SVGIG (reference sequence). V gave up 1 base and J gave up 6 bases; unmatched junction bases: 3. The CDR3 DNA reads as TGTGCCTGGAGTGAGGGGGCGGGTCAGCCCCAGCATTTT. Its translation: CAWSEGAGQPQHF.

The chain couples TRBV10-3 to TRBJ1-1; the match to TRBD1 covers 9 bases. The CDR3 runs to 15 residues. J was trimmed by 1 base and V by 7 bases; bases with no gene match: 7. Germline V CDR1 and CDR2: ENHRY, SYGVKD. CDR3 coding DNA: TGTGCCATCAATGGGGACAGGGCCGAGAACACTGAAGCTTTCTTT. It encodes CAINGDRAENTEAFF.

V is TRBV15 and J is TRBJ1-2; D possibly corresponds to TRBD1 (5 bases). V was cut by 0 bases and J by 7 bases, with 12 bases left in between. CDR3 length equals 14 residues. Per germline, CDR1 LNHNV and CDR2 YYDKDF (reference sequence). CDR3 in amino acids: CATSRDRRGSGYTF. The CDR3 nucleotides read TGTGCCACCAGCAGAGATCGGAGGGGCTCTGGCTACACCTTC.

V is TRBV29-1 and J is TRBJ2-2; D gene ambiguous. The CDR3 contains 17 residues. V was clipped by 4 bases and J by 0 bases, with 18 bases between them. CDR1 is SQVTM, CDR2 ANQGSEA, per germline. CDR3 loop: CSVVLSRTSPNTGELFF. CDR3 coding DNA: TGCAGCGTTGTGCTGTCCCGGACGAGCCCGAACACCGGGGAGCTGTTTTTT.

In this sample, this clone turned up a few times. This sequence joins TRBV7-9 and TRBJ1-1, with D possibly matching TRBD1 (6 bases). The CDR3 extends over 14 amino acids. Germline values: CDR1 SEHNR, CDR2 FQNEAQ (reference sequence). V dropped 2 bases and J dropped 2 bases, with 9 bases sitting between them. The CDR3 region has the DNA TGTGCCAGCAGCTTATCGACAGGAAACACTGAAGCTTTCTTT. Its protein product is CASSLSTGNTEAFF.